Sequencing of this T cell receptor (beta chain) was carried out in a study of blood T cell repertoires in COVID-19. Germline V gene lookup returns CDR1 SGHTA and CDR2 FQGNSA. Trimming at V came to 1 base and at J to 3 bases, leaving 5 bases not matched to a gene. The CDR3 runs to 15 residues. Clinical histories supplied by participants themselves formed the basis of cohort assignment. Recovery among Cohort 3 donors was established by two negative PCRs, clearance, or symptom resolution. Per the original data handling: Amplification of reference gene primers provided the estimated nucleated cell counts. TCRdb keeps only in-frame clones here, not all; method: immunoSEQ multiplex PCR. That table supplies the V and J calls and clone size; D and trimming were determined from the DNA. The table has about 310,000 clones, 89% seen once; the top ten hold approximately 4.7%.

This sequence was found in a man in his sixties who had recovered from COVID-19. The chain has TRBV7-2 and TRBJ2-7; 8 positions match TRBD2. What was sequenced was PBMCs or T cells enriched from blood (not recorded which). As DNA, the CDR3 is TGTGCCAGCAGCTTAGGGGCGACTAGCGTCTACGAGCAGTACTTC. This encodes CASSLGATSVYEQYF.